This TCR beta chain was sequenced in a study of blood T cell repertoires in COVID-19. About the study: Spain, Italy and the United States supplied samples that represented acute and convalescent COVID-19. Sample material is recorded as cDNA or gDNA derived from T cells, B-cell-depleted T cells, or PBMCs.

The V end lost 8 bases, the J end lost 8 bases, and 12 bases lay between the germline ends. The CDR3 length is 11 residues. Germline V gene sequence: CDR1 LGHDT, CDR2 YNNKEL (reference sequence). How the authors handled the data: Amplification with reference gene primers provided the estimates of nucleated cell counts. Assay: immunoSEQ multiplex PCR; the TCRdb copy retains only in-frame clones and omits some. V, J and clone size were drawn from that table, and D and trimming were deduced from the DNA. Of roughly 140,000 clones listed, around four fifths are singletons. This clonotype was sampled from a woman aged 80 or over with acute or convalescent COVID-19. The gene calls are TRBV3-1 (or the pseudogene TRBV3-2) and TRBJ1-2, with D perhaps matching TRBD1 (5 bases). The sample comprised peripheral blood. The CDR3 DNA follows: TGTGCCAGCGGGGCAGGTGGGGGCTACACCTTC. It translates to CASGAGGGYTF.